The clone carrying this T cell receptor (beta chain) showed up many times. The target antigen is unknown. TCRdb processed the RACE reads anew with MiXCR; each CDR3 protein has one entry. This sample yields tens of thousands of distinct CDR3 sequences, of which more than 10% are seen a single time; under 4.5% belongs to the top ten. Time point defined: patch test 3, about 24 weeks after DPC sensitization. Treatment denoted: therapeutic diphenylcyclopropenone sensitization with weekly scalp DPC. CDR1 and CDR2 (germline): SGHRS, YFSETQ. The CDR3 is made up of 13 amino acids. Between the trimmed V and J ends, which lost 3 bases and 2 bases, there was a span of 9 bases. The data were taken from a study of human T cells and chemical hapten exposure. Study background: TCR yields per sample varied, mainly owing to small pooled library volume differences. Study observations and caveats: It should be noted that donors had alopecia, so their immune response may differ from healthy people's. No change in TCRs above 1 in 1000 frequency was produced by DPC sensitization.

The source of this sequence is a woman aged 50 to 65 with alopecia areata. Some clones in this sample may be carry-over from other donors' samples. The chain combines TRBV5-1 with TRBJ2-7; D may match TRBD1 or TRBD2 (5 bases each). Specimen: whole blood, collected in connection with sensitization to the hapten diphenylcyclopropenone (DPC). The CDR3 coding sequence is TGCGCCAGCAGCTGGGACCATCCCTACGAGCAGTACTTC. Translation: CASSWDHPYEQYF.